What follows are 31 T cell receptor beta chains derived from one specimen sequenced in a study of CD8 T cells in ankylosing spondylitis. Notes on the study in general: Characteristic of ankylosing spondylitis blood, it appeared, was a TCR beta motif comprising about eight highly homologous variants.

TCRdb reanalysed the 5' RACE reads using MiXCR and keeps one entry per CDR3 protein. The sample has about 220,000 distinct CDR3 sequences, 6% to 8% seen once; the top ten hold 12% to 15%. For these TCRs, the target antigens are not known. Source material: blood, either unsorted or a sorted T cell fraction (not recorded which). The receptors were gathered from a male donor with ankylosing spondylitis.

This chain's CDR3 is CSAWGQAYNEQFF. The CDR3 nucleotides are TGCAGCGCATGGGGACAGGCCTACAATGAGCAGTTCTTC. The J gene is TRBJ2-1, the V gene TRBV29-1, with 8 positions matching TRBD1. V lost 7 bases, J lost 2 bases, and 4 bases stayed unmatched. This CDR3 region has 13 residues. From germline, CDR1 is SQVTM and CDR2 ANQGSEA.

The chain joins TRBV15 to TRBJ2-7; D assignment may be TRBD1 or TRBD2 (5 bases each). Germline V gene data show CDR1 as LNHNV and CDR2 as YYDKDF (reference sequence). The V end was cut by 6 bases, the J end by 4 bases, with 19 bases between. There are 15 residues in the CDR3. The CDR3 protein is CATSKSTGASYEQYF. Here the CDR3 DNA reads TGTGCCACCAGTAAAAGCACCGGGGCGTCGTACGAGCAGTACTTC.

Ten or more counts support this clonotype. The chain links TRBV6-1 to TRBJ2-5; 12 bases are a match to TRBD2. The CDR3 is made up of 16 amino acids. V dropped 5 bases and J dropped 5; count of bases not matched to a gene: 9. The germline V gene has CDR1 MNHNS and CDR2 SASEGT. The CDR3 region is CASSRRLAGDRETQYF. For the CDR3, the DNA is TGTGCCAGCAGTCGACGACTAGCGGGGGATAGGGAGACCCAGTACTTC.

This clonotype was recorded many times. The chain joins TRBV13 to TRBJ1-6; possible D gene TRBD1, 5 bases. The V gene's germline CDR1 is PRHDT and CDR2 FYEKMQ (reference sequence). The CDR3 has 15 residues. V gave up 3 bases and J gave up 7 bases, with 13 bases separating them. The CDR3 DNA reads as TGTGCCAGCAGCTTCCGGACAAGTCGGAATTCACCCCTCCACTTT. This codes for CASSFRTSRNSPLHF.

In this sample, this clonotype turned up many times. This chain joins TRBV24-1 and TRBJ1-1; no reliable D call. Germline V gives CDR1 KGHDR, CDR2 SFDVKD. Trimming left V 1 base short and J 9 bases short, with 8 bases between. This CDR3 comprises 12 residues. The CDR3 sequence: CATSDLTGKAFF. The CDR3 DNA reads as TGTGCCACCAGTGATTTAACGGGAAAAGCTTTCTTT.

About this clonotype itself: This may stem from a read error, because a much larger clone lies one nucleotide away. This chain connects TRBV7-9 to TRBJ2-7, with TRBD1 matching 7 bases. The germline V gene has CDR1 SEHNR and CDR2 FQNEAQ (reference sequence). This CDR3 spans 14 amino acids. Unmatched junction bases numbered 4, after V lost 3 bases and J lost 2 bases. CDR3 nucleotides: TGTGCCAGCAGCTTTCCGACAGGGACCTACGAGCAGTACTTC. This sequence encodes CASSFPTGTYEQYF.

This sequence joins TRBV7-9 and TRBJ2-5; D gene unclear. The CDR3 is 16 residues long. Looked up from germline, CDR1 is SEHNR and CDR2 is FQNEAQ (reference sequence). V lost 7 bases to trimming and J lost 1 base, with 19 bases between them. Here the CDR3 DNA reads TGTGCCAGCACCCCACCGTGGGCAGGCACCCAAGAGACCCAGTACTTC. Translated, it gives CASTPPWAGTQETQYF.

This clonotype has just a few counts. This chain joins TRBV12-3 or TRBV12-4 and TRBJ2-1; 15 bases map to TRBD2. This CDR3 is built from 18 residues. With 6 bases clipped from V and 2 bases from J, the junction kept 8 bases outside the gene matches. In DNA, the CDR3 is TGTGCCAGCAGACCCGGGACTAGCGGGAGGATTCCCTACAATGAGCAGTTCTTC. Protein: CASRPGTSGRIPYNEQFF.

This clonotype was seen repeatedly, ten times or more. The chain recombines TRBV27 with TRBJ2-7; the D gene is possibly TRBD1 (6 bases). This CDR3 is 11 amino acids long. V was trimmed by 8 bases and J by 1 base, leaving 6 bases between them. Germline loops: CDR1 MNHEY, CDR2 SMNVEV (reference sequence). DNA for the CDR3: TGTGCCAGCGGACAGTCCTACGAGCAGTACTTC. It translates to CASGQSYEQYF.

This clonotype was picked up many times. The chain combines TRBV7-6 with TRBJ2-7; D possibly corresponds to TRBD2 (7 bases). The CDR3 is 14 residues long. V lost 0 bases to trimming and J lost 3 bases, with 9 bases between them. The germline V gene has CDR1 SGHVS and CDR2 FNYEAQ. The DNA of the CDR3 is TGTGCCAGCAGCTTAGCGGGGGGGCTCTACGAGCAGTACTTC. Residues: CASSLAGGLYEQYF.

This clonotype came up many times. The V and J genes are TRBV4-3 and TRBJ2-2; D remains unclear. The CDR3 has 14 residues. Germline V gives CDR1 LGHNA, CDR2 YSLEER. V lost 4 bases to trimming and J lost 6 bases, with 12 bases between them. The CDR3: CASSLGLRAGELFF. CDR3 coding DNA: TGCGCCAGCAGCCTCGGCCTAAGAGCCGGGGAGCTGTTTTTT.

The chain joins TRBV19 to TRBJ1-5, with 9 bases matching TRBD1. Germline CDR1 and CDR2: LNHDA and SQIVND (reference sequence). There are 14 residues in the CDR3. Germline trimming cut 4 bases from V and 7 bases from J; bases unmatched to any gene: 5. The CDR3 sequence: CASSTGTGLQPQHF. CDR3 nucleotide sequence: TGTGCCAGTAGTACCGGGACAGGGCTGCAGCCCCAGCATTTT. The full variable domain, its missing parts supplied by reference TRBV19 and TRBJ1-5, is DGGITQSPKYLFRKEGQNVTLSCEQNLNHDAMYWYRQDPGQGLRLIYYSQIVNDFQKGDIAEGYSVSREKKESFPLTVTSAQKNPTAFYLCASSTGTGLQPQHFGDGTRLSIL.

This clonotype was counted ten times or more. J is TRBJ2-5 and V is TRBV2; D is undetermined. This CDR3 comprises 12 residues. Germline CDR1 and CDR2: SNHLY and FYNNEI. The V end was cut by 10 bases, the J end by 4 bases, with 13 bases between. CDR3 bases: TGTGCCACGTCATACCAAGGAGAGACCCAGTACTTC. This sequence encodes CATSYQGETQYF.

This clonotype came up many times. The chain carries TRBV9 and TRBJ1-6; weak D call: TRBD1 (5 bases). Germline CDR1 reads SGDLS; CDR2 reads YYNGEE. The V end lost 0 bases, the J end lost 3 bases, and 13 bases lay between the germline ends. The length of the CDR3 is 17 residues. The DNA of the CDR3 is TGTGCCAGCAGCGTAGCCCAGGGCGTAGACTATAATTCACCCCTCCACTTT. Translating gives CASSVAQGVDYNSPLHF.

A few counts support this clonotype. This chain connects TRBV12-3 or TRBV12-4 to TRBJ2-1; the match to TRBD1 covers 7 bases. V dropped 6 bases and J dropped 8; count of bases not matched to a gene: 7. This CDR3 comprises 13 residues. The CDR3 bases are TGTGCCAGCAGGACAGGGTATTTCGATGAGCAGTTCTTC. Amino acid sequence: CASRTGYFDEQFF.

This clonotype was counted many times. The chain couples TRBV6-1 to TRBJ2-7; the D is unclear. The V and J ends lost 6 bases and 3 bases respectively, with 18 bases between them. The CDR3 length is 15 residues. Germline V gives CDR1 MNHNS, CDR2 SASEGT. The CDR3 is CASRPLDAPYYEQYF. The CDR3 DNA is TGTGCCAGCAGACCCTTAGACGCCCCGTACTACGAGCAGTACTTC.

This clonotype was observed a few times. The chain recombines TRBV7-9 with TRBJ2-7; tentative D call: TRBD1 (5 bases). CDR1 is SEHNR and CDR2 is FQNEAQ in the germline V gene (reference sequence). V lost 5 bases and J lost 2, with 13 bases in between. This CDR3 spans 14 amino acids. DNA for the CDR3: TGTGCCAGCAGCCCTGGGGCTTCCCCCTACGAGCAGTACTTC. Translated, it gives CASSPGASPYEQYF.

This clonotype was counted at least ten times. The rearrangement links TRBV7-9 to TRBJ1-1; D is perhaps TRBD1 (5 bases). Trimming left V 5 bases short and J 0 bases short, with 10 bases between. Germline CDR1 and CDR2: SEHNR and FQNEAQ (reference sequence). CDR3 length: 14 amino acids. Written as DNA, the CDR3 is TGTGCCAGCAGCCCAATGGGACTGAACACTGAAGCTTTCTTT. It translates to CASSPMGLNTEAFF.

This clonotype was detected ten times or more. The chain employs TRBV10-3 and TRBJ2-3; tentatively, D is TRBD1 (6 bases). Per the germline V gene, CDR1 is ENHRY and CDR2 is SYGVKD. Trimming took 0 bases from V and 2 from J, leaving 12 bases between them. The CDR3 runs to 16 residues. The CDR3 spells CAISESGHRATDTQYF. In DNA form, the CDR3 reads TGTGCCATCAGTGAGTCGGGACATAGGGCCACAGATACGCAGTATTTT.

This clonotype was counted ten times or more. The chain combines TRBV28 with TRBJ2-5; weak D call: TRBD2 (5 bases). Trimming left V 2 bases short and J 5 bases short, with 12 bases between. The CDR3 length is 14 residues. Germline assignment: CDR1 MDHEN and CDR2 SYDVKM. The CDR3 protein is CASSLRLAFETQYF. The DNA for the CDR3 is TGTGCCAGCAGTTTACGCCTAGCTTTTGAGACCCAGTACTTC.

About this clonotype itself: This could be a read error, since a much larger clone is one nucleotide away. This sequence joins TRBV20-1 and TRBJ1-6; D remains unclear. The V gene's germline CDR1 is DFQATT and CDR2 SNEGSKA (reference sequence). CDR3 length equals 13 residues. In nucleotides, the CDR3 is TGCAGTGCTAGAGCCGGAAGGAATTCACCCATCCACTTT. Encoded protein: CSARAGRNSPIHF.

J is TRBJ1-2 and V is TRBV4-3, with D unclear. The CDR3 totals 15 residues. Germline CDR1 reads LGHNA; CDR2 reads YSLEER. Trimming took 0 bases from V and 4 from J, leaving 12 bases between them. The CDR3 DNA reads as TGCGCCAGCAGCCAAGATCCCACGGCAAGCTATGGCTACACCTTC. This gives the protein CASSQDPTASYGYTF.

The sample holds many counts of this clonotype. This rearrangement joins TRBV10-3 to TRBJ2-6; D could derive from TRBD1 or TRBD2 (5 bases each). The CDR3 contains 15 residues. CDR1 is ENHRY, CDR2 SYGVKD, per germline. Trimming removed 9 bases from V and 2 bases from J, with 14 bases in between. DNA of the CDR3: TGTGCCATATTCTCGGGGACGACTGGGGCCAACGTCCTGACTTTC. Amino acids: CAIFSGTTGANVLTF.

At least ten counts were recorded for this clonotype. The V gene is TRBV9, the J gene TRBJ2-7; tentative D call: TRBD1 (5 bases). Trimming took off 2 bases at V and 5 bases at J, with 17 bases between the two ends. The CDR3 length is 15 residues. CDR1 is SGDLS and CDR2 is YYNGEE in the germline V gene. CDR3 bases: TGTGCCAGCAGCGTCTCCCAGGGAACATCGAACGAGCAGTACTTC. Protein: CASSVSQGTSNEQYF.

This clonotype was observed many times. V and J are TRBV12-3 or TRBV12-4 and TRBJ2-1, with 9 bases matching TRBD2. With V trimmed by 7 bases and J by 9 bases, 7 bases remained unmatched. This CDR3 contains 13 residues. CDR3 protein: CASTPGLALEQFF. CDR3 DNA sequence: TGTGCCAGCACCCCCGGACTAGCGCTTGAGCAGTTCTTC.

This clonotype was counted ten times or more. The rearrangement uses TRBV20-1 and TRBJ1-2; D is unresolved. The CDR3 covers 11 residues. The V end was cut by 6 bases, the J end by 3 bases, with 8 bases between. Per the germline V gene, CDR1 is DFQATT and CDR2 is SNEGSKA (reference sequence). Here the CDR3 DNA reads TGCAGTGCCCGCCAGGACTATGGCTACACCTTC. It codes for CSARQDYGYTF.

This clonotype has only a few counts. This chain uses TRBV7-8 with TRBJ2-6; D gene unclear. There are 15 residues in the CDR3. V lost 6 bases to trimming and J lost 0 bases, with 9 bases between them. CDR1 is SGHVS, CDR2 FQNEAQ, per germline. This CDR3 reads CASSPIFSGANVLTF. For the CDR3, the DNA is TGTGCCAGCAGTCCCATTTTCTCTGGGGCCAACGTCCTGACTTTC. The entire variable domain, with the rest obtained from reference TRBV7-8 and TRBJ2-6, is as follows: GAGVSQSPRYKVAKRGQDVALRCDPISGHVSLFWYQQALGQGPEFLTYFQNEAQLDKSGLPSDRFFAERPEGSVSTLKIQRTQQEDSAVYLCASSPIFSGANVLTFGAGSRLTVL.

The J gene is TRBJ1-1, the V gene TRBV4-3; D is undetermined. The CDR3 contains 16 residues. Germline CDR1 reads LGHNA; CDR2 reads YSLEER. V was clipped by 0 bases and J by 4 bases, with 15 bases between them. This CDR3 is CASSQDHLYASTEAFF. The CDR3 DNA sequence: TGCGCCAGCAGCCAAGATCATCTGTACGCGAGCACTGAAGCTTTCTTT.

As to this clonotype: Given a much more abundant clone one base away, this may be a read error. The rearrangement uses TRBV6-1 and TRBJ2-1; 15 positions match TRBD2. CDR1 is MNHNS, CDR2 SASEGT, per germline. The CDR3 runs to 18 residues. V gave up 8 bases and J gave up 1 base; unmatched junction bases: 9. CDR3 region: CASRQPGLAGGSYNEQFF. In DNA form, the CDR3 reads TGTGCCAGCCGTCAACCGGGACTAGCGGGAGGTTCCTACAATGAGCAGTTCTTC.

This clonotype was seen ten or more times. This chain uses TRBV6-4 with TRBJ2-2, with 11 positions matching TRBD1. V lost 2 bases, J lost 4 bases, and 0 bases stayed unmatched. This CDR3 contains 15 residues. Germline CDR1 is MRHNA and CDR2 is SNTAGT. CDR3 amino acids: CASSDGQGATGELFF. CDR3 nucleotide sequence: TGTGCCAGCAGTGACGGACAGGGGGCCACCGGGGAGCTGTTTTTT.

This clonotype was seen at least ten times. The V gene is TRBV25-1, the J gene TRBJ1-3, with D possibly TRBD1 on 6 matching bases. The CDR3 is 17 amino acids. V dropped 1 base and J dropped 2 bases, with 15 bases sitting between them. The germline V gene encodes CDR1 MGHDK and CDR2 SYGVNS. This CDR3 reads CASSESSGASPGNTIYF. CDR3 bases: TGTGCCAGCAGTGAATCGTCGGGGGCTTCACCTGGAAACACCATATATTTT.